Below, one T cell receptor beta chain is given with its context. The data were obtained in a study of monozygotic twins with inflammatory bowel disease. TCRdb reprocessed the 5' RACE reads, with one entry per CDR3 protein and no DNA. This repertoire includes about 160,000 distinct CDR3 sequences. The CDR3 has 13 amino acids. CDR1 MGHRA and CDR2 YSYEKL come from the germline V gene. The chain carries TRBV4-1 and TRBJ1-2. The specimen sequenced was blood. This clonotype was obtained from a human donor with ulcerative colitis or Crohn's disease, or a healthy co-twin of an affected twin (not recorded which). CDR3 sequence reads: CASSQGKGYGYTF.